What follows are 18 T cell receptor beta chains derived from one specimen sequenced in a study of CD8+CD57+ T cells in acquired aplastic anemia. Whoever was chosen for sequencing had shown CD8+CD57+ cell expansion by flow cytometry. Genomic DNA served as template for TCR beta VDJ and CDR3 profiling. One entry per CDR3 protein results from TCRdb running MiXCR on the reads. The sample has 50,000 or so distinct CDR3 sequences, roughly three fifths seen once. The sequencing input was sorted CD4+, CD8+, or CD8+CD57+ T cells (not recorded which) from PBMCs. Source of these receptors: a human donor with aplastic anemia.

V usage is TRBV7-8 and J usage is TRBJ1-2; 10 bases agree with TRBD1. CDR1 and CDR2 from the germline V gene are SGHVS and FQNEAQ. The CDR3 loop spans 16 amino acids. Trimming cost V 0 bases and J 3 bases; bases outside gene matches: 4. The CDR3 coding sequence is TGTGCCAGCAGCTTAGCGGGACAGGGGAGTCACTATGGCTACACCTTC. Translating it yields CASSLAGQGSHYGYTF.

The J gene is TRBJ2-7, the V gene TRBV7-9; TRBD1 agrees at 8 bases. The CDR3 sequence is 13 residues long. The V segment lost 4 bases and the J segment 6 bases; nucleotides outside the gene matches: 5. The germline V gene has CDR1 SEHNR and CDR2 FQNEAQ (reference sequence). For the CDR3, the DNA is TGTGCCAGCAGCTCGGGACAGGTGCGCGAGCAGTACTTC. This sequence encodes CASSSGQVREQYF.

V and J are TRBV11-2 and TRBJ1-5; the match to TRBD1 covers 7 bases. This CDR3 spans 16 amino acids. V shed 2 bases, J shed 6 bases, and the junction held 10 bases outside the gene matches. CDR1 and CDR2 (germline): SGHAT, FQNNGV. CDR3 DNA sequence: TGTGCCAGCAGCTTAAACCGGGACAGTAGTGTTCAGCCCCAGCATTTT. Amino acid sequence: CASSLNRDSSVQPQHF.

The V gene is TRBV19, the J gene TRBJ1-5; D is ambiguous. V dropped 3 bases and J dropped 6 bases, with 9 bases sitting between them. Germline V CDR1 and CDR2: LNHDA, SQIVND (reference sequence). The CDR3 consists of 13 residues. The CDR3 region has the DNA TGTGCCAGTAGTATCCGAGGGAGTCAGCCCCAGCATTTT. Translation gives CASSIRGSQPQHF.

V and J are TRBV15 and TRBJ1-5; D may be TRBD1 (6 bases). CDR3 size: 12 residues. Germline V gene sequence: CDR1 LNHNV, CDR2 YYDKDF (reference sequence). With 11 bases removed from V and 3 bases from J, the gap between germline ends came to 11 bases. The CDR3 DNA reads as TGTGCCTCAGGACAGTTCAATCAGCCCCAGCATTTT. Its protein is CASGQFNQPQHF.

Comment on this clonotype: A much larger clone lies one base from this, so it may be a read error. J is TRBJ1-5 and V is TRBV6-1; 10 bases are shared with TRBD1. Germline V gives CDR1 MNHNS, CDR2 SASEGT. CDR3 length equals 16 residues. Losses at the gene ends were 6 bases for V and 4 bases for J; bases not matched to a gene: 9. Here the CDR3 DNA reads TGTGCCAGCAGCCCCCAAGACAGGGGGCAAAATCAGCCCCAGCATTTT. Translating gives CASSPQDRGQNQPQHF.

J is TRBJ1-1 and V is TRBV2, with D unclear. Germline V gene sequence: CDR1 SNHLY, CDR2 FYNNEI. Trimming pared 2 bases from V and 2 bases from J, leaving 6 bases between. The CDR3 runs to 13 residues. CDR3 nucleotide sequence: TGTGCCAGCAGTGAACCGGGCAACACTGAAGCTTTCTTT. Protein product: CASSEPGNTEAFF.

This clonotype has a single count. The chain joins TRBV10-2 to TRBJ1-2, with 8 positions matching TRBD1. Losses at the gene ends were 10 bases for V and 6 bases for J; bases not matched to a gene: 10. The germline CDR1 and CDR2 sequences are WSHSY and SAAADI. The CDR3 contains 13 residues. The CDR3 nucleotides are TGCGCCATCTCCGGGACAGGCTTTCATGGCTACACCTTC. This encodes CAISGTGFHGYTF.

This rearrangement joins TRBV19 to TRBJ2-1, with D uncertain. In germline, CDR1 is LNHDA, CDR2 SQIVND (reference sequence). This CDR3 comprises 13 residues. Trimming pared 7 bases from V and 5 bases from J, leaving 12 bases between. CDR3 loop: CASTTGNNNEQFF. CDR3 coding DNA: TGTGCCAGTACCACCGGCAATAACAATGAGCAGTTCTTC.

This clonotype was detected a few times. The chain combines TRBV29-1 with TRBJ1-6; 7 bases fit TRBD1. After removal of 8 bases from V and 7 bases from J, the junction contained 8 bases not matched to a gene. The CDR3 has 13 residues. Germline V gives CDR1 SQVTM, CDR2 ANQGSEA. DNA for the CDR3: TGCAGCACAAGGACAGGCGAGAATTCACCCCTCCACTTT. Its translation is CSTRTGENSPLHF. The full variable domain, completed using reference TRBV29-1 and TRBJ1-6, is SAVISQKPSRDICQRGTSLTIQCQVDSQVTMMFWYRQQPGQSLTLIATANQGSEATYESGFVIDKFPISRPNLTFSTLTVSNMSPEDSSIYLCSTRTGENSPLHFGNGTRLTVT.

This sequence joins TRBV19 and TRBJ2-1; 11 nucleotides align to TRBD2. Germline V CDR1 and CDR2: LNHDA, SQIVND (reference sequence). V lost 5 bases and J lost 6; bases outside the gene matches: 6. This CDR3 is built from 15 residues. The CDR3 spells CASSLLSGRGNEQFF. In DNA, the CDR3 is TGTGCCAGTAGTCTACTTAGCGGGAGGGGCAATGAGCAGTTCTTC.

This clonotype appeared once. The rearrangement uses TRBV20-1 and TRBJ1-6, with a weak D call TRBD1 (6 bases). Germline CDR1 and CDR2: DFQATT and SNEGSKA (reference sequence). Trimming cost V 3 bases and J 5 bases, with 14 bases left between them. This CDR3 spans 15 amino acids. The CDR3 spells CSARTGTQDNSPLHF. In DNA form, the CDR3 reads TGCAGTGCTAGGACCGGGACACAAGATAATTCACCCCTCCACTTT.

This clonotype was counted once. This rearrangement joins TRBV29-1 to TRBJ1-2; the D is unclear. Trimming pared 4 bases from V and 0 bases from J, leaving 12 bases between. Germline loops: CDR1 SQVTM, CDR2 ANQGSEA. This CDR3 has 14 amino acids. CDR3 coding DNA: TGCAGCGTTGCCCAAACCGATACTAACTATGGCTACACCTTC. Its translation is CSVAQTDTNYGYTF.

The chain joins TRBV15 to TRBJ2-5, with D tentatively TRBD1 or TRBD2 (5 bases each). This CDR3 spans 14 amino acids. V lost 9 bases, J lost 1 base, and 15 bases lay in between. CDR1 is LNHNV, CDR2 YYDKDF, per germline (reference sequence). The CDR3 DNA is TGTGCCACTCCTAAAGAGGGGAGCCAAGAGACCCAGTACTTC. This codes for CATPKEGSQETQYF.

This clonotype appeared a few times. V and J are TRBV7-2 and TRBJ1-5; D is uncertain. There are 13 residues in the CDR3. Trimming pared 4 bases from V and 7 bases from J, leaving 11 bases between. Looked up from germline, CDR1 is SGHTA and CDR2 is FQGNSA. The CDR3 reads CASSSGLKQPQHF. The DNA of the CDR3 is TGTGCCAGCAGCTCCGGACTGAAACAGCCCCAGCATTTT. The full variable domain, rest sourced from reference TRBV7-2 and TRBJ1-5, is GAGVSQSPSNKVTEKGKDVELRCDPISGHTALYWYRQSLGQGLEFLIYFQGNSAPDKSGLPSDRFSAERTGGSVSTLTIQRTQQEDSAVYLCASSSGLKQPQHFGDGTRLSIL.

In this sample, this clonotype turned up many times. J is TRBJ1-1 and V is TRBV4-1; no clear D. The CDR3 runs 14 residues. The germline gives CDR1 MGHRA, CDR2 YSYEKL. Trimming left V 2 bases short and J 4 bases short, with 11 bases between. CDR3 nucleotide sequence: TGCGCCAGCAGCCAAACGCGATCAGGCACTGAAGCTTTCTTT. This sequence encodes CASSQTRSGTEAFF.

This clonotype was seen only a few times. The chain uses TRBV10-3 and TRBJ2-3; TRBD2 might be the D (5 bases). The CDR3 contains 14 residues. From germline, CDR1 is ENHRY and CDR2 SYGVKD. V lost 3 bases and J lost 5, with 12 bases in between. CDR3 protein: CAISEEGWGDTQYF. CDR3 sequence (DNA): TGTGCCATCAGTGAAGAGGGCTGGGGAGATACGCAGTATTTT.

With regard to this clonotype: At one boundary the junction diverges from the germline segment, which might be a read error. The CDR3 DNA reads as TGTGGCAGCAGAAAAGCAGGGGCGGGGGCCTACGAGCAGTACTTC. This translates into CGSRKAGAGAYEQYF. J is TRBJ2-7 and V is TRBV2; possible D gene TRBD2, 7 bases. In germline, CDR1 is SNHLY, CDR2 FYNNEI. The length of the CDR3 is 15 residues.